This T cell receptor beta chain was recorded in a study of vaccination and CD4 T cells after COVID-19. The Oncomine TCR Beta short-read assay sequenced DNA from cultured CD4+ T cells. In TCRdb, the PCR reads were re-called with MiXCR into one record per CDR3 protein. This sample has over 10,000 distinct CDR3 sequences, with 64% found just once. The V and J ends lost 8 bases and 7 bases, in that order; junction bases with no gene match: 8. Germline values: CDR1 LNHDA, CDR2 SQIVND (reference sequence). The CDR3 runs 14 residues. This clonotype is termed medium-sized. What it recognizes is unknown. Treatment described: approximately 9-day PBMC culture with coronavirus spike peptide pools or control peptides (ViraFEST assay).

This sequence joins TRBV19 and TRBJ1-6; 7 bases fit TRBD1. This TCR was sampled from a human donor who had recovered from COVID-19. Sequencing input: CD4+ T cells from blood, cultured in vitro. CDR3 region: CASQRTGKNSPLHF. The CDR3 region has the DNA TGTGCCAGTCAAAGGACAGGAAAAAATTCACCCCTCCACTTT.